Sequencing of this TCR beta chain was carried out in a study of blood T cell repertoires in COVID-19. The CDR3 runs 15 residues. Trimming removed 1 base at V and 8 bases at J, with 15 bases between. Germline CDR1 reads LNHDA; CDR2 reads SQIVND (reference sequence). Clones were sequenced by immunoSEQ multiplex PCR, and TCRdb holds only the in-frame ones, with some missing. This table holds about 98,000 clones, over 70% found once. The clonotype originates from a man between 65 and 85 years old with acute or convalescent COVID-19. This chain connects TRBV19 to TRBJ2-1; maybe TRBD1 (7 bases). Sequencing input: peripheral blood. CDR3 nucleotides: TGTGCCAGTAGTATAGGGAGGGGGCGAAGCGATGAGCAGTTCTTC. This encodes CASSIGRGRSDEQFF.